Sequencing of this T cell receptor (beta chain) was carried out in a study of T cells in localized non-small cell lung cancer (TCRdb year 2020). Study-level background: The study examined T cell repertoires in 200 to 250 patients with early-stage NSCLC and compared tumors with uninvolved tumor-adjacent lungs. The cohort was made up of 200 to 250 treatment-naive NSCLC patients whose localized lung tumors had been resected. The mean age of the NSCLC patients was around 65 years, with 120 to 150 men and around 110 women.

TCR beta CDR3 regions were sequenced from DNA using the immunoSEQ Assay. In the paper's pipeline: T cell density was computed as TCR beta template counts normalized to usable DNA estimated by amplifying housekeeping genes. Richness was estimated using the preseqR package, with extrapolation to 400,000 templates for PBMC samples and to 120,000 templates for tissue samples. Clonality was taken to be one minus Pielou's evenness. Differential abundance testing on productive amino-acid clonotypes, with a minimum total count of 5 and an alpha of 0.1, was used to identify tissue-enriched TCRs. The Jaccard Index and the Morisita Overlap Index were used to measure how much the repertoires overlapped between compartments. GLIPH grouped TCR beta CDR3s together with public tetramer-defined viral CDR3s, and a viral motif had to include at least three viral sequences and show V-gene enrichment. In its TCRdb copy, this immuneACCESS table keeps in-frame sequences only and misses some clones. Where compared with another copy, unresolved V genes explain less than half of these, and the others have no known cause. The DNA was the basis for D and trimming; V, J and clone size are from that table. The sample has some 26,000 clones on record, about 90% of them singletons. The top ten hold about 3% of the sample.

At diagnosis, tumor, uninvolved tumor-adjacent lung and peripheral blood were collected and then preserved as a mix of FFPE and fresh-frozen material. Blood samples were analyzed as peripheral blood mononuclear cells for TCR repertoire profiling. As concerns this clone: Its antigen has not been determined. The input lacks base qualities; no much larger clone sits a single base away.

Study-wide conclusions, independent of this receptor: Because multi-region sequencing of the tumors was not done, intratumor heterogeneity could not be ruled out. Uninvolved tumor-adjacent lung showed the highest T cell clonality, higher than tumor, which suggests more focused antigenic responses in the adjacent lung. Of the top 100 tumor clones, a median of 57 were detected in paired uninvolved adjacent lung; under 35 were also among that lung's top 100. Longer overall survival was associated with higher T cell density in blood, whereas shorter survival was associated with higher clonality in adjacent lung. Because of the exploratory design, TCR variables were selected using unadjusted p-values without false-discovery rate correction.

The origin of this receptor is a woman between 18 and 55 years old with stage I lung adenocarcinoma. The sequenced sample was peripheral blood, obtained before any cancer treatment.

This receptor has the CDR3 CASSDQVAGGFDTQYF. The base sequence is TGTGCCAGCAGTGACCAGGTAGCGGGAGGGTTCGATACGCAGTATTTT. The rearrangement joined TRBV6-4 to TRBJ2-3; TRBD2 lines up with 11 middle nucleotides. The CDR3, cysteine through phenylalanine, is 16 amino acids long. Only the CDR3 DNA is retained, 48 bases long and in frame from the first base. The germline V gene provides CDR1 MRHNA and CDR2 SNTAGT. Unmatched junction bases come to 7, with V trimmed by 2 bases and J by 6 bases.